A selection of T cell receptor beta chains follows, all from one sample in a study of technical replicates of blood from a few donors. Libraries were prepared by immunoSEQ multiplex PCR; TCRdb keeps only in-frame clonotypes and omits some of them. The table lists 65,000 to 75,000 clones, about 86% of them singletons. Sequencing used PBMCs. The receptors were gathered from a human donor in good health. Some clones in this sample may be carry-over from other donors' samples. CDR3s include the opening cysteine and the closing phenylalanine or tryptophan. A D gene is named only where the DNA matches it firmly. Only part of the rows carry a size: once, few, many, or a class if the clone is expanded.

clone_size: few; v_call: TRBV7-2; d_call: TRBD2; j_call: TRBJ2-1; cdr3_aa: CASSLAPQLAGEKEDEQFF; cdr3_nt: TGTGCCAGCAGCTTAGCCCCTCAACTAGCGGGGGAGAAGGAAGATGAGCAGTTCTTC
clone_size: few; v_call: TRBV15; d_call: .; j_call: TRBJ2-6; cdr3_aa: CATSSARDSGANVLTF; cdr3_nt: TGTGCCACCAGCAGCGCTCGGGACTCTGGGGCCAACGTCCTGACTTTC
clone_size: once; v_call: TRBV7-3; d_call: .; j_call: TRBJ2-5; cdr3_aa: CASSLTEGGETQYF; cdr3_nt: TGTGCCAGCAGCTTAACGGAGGGAGGCGAGACCCAGTACTTC
clone_size: .; v_call: TRBV4-1; d_call: TRBD2; j_call: TRBJ2-2; cdr3_aa: CASSQDRGLTGELFF; cdr3_nt: TGCGCCAGCAGCCAAGATAGGGGACTAACCGGGGAGCTGTTTTTT
clone_size: .; v_call: TRBV4-3; d_call: .; j_call: TRBJ2-1; cdr3_aa: CASSQTRGASYNEQFF; cdr3_nt: TGCGCCAGCAGCCAGACGCGGGGTGCTTCCTACAATGAGCAGTTCTTC
clone_size: .; v_call: TRBV6-5; d_call: .; j_call: TRBJ1-2; cdr3_aa: CASRRSRGAGYGYTF; cdr3_nt: TGTGCCAGCCGCCGCTCCAGGGGCGCCGGCTATGGCTACACCTTC
clone_size: .; v_call: TRBV4-3; d_call: .; j_call: TRBJ2-7; cdr3_aa: CASSQDLLAYEQYF; cdr3_nt: TGCGCCAGCAGCCAAGATCTACTAGCCTACGAGCAGTACTTC
clone_size: few; v_call: TRBV19; d_call: TRBD1; j_call: TRBJ1-5; cdr3_aa: CASSSWTGVNQPQHF; cdr3_nt: TGTGCCAGTAGTTCCTGGACAGGCGTCAATCAGCCCCAGCATTTT
clone_size: .; v_call: TRBV19; d_call: TRBD2; j_call: TRBJ2-2; cdr3_aa: CASSKGRNALAGGLAGELFF; cdr3_nt: TGTGCCAGTAGTAAGGGGCGTAATGCCTTAGCGGGGGGCCTCGCCGGGGAGCTGTTTTTT
clone_size: .; v_call: TRBV4-1; d_call: .; j_call: TRBJ2-7; cdr3_aa: CASSHRTVGDYEQYF; cdr3_nt: TGCGCCAGCAGCCATCGGACAGTAGGGGACTACGAGCAGTACTTC
clone_size: .; v_call: TRBV12-5; d_call: TRBD2; j_call: TRBJ2-7; cdr3_aa: CASGPGASGRVQYEQYF; cdr3_nt: TGTGCTAGTGGTCCTGGGGCTAGCGGGAGGGTTCAGTACGAGCAGTACTTC
clone_size: few; v_call: TRBV10-2; d_call: TRBD2; j_call: TRBJ2-1; cdr3_aa: CASSDGTSGDYNEQFF; cdr3_nt: TGCGCCAGCAGTGACGGGACTAGCGGGGACTACAATGAGCAGTTCTTC
clone_size: .; v_call: TRBV5-1; d_call: .; j_call: TRBJ2-7; cdr3_aa: CASSSETERSRKQYF; cdr3_nt: TGCGCCAGCAGCTCAGAAACAGAACGGTCTCGAAAGCAGTACTTC
clone_size: .; v_call: TRBV9; d_call: .; j_call: TRBJ1-1; cdr3_aa: CASSATGRDTEAFF; cdr3_nt: TGTGCCAGCAGCGCAACAGGGAGAGACACTGAAGCTTTCTTT
clone_size: .; v_call: TRBV14; d_call: .; j_call: TRBJ2-7; cdr3_aa: CASSLMDSLEQYF; cdr3_nt: TGTGCCAGCAGCCTCATGGACTCGCTGGAGCAGTACTTC
clone_size: .; v_call: TRBV7-2; d_call: .; j_call: TRBJ2-7; cdr3_aa: CASSSSIWAYEQYF; cdr3_nt: TGTGCCAGCAGCAGTAGCATCTGGGCCTACGAGCAGTACTTC
clone_size: .; v_call: TRBV6-5; d_call: .; j_call: TRBJ1-3; cdr3_aa: CASNAGAGNTIYF; cdr3_nt: TGTGCCAGCAACGCAGGGGCTGGAAACACCATATATTTT
clone_size: .; v_call: TRBV10-3; d_call: TRBD1; j_call: TRBJ2-5; cdr3_aa: CAINPTGTETQYF; cdr3_nt: TGTGCCATCAACCCGACAGGGACAGAGACCCAGTACTTC
clone_size: .; v_call: TRBV4-3; d_call: .; j_call: TRBJ2-2; cdr3_aa: CASSQARTAPGELFF; cdr3_nt: TGCGCCAGCAGCCAAGCTAGGACAGCACCCGGGGAGCTGTTTTTT
clone_size: .; v_call: TRBV5-6; d_call: TRBD1; j_call: TRBJ2-7; cdr3_aa: CASTLGVRGPYEQYF; cdr3_nt: TGTGCCAGCACCCTGGGGGTCAGGGGGCCCTACGAGCAGTACTTC
clone_size: .; v_call: TRBV13; d_call: TRBD2; j_call: TRBJ2-3; cdr3_aa: CASSRIGAGGLLTDTQYF; cdr3_nt: TGTGCCAGCAGCCGCATTGGCGCGGGGGGGCTTCTCACAGATACGCAGTATTTT
clone_size: .; v_call: TRBV12-5; d_call: .; j_call: TRBJ2-5; cdr3_aa: CASGFQETQYF; cdr3_nt: TGTGCTAGTGGTTTCCAGGAGACCCAGTACTTC
clone_size: .; v_call: TRBV6-6; d_call: .; j_call: TRBJ1-5; cdr3_aa: CASRTGDLNQPQHF; cdr3_nt: TGTGCCAGCAGGACAGGAGACCTCAATCAGCCCCAGCATTTT
clone_size: .; v_call: TRBV5-1; d_call: TRBD2; j_call: TRBJ2-7; cdr3_aa: CASSSTSDEQYF; cdr3_nt: TGCGCCAGCAGCTCAACTAGCGACGAGCAGTACTTC
clone_size: .; v_call: TRBV18; d_call: .; j_call: TRBJ2-1; cdr3_aa: CASSRGDSEQFF; cdr3_nt: TGTGCCAGCTCCCGCGGGGATTCTGAGCAGTTCTTC
clone_size: .; v_call: TRBV5-6; d_call: TRBD1; j_call: TRBJ2-1; cdr3_aa: CASSFDRGYEQFF; cdr3_nt: TGTGCCAGCAGCTTTGACAGGGGCTATGAGCAGTTCTTC
clone_size: .; v_call: TRBV5-1; d_call: .; j_call: TRBJ1-1; cdr3_aa: CASSPSQGDTEAFF; cdr3_nt: TGCGCCAGCAGTCCGTCCCAGGGTGACACTGAAGCTTTCTTT
clone_size: .; v_call: TRBV7-2; d_call: TRBD1; j_call: TRBJ2-2; cdr3_aa: CASSLRQGGTGELFF; cdr3_nt: TGTGCCAGCAGCTTACGACAGGGGGGCACCGGGGAGCTGTTTTTT
clone_size: .; v_call: TRBV5-1; d_call: .; j_call: TRBJ2-3; cdr3_aa: CASSNRVGDTQYF; cdr3_nt: TGCGCCAGCAGCAACAGGGTCGGAGATACGCAGTATTTT
clone_size: .; v_call: TRBV7-8; d_call: .; j_call: TRBJ2-2; cdr3_aa: CASSARTGTQNTGELFF; cdr3_nt: TGTGCCAGCAGCGCAAGAACCGGGACTCAGAACACCGGGGAGCTGTTTTTT
clone_size: .; v_call: TRBV30; d_call: TRBD1; j_call: TRBJ2-1; cdr3_aa: CAWGTGVSYNEQFF; cdr3_nt: TGTGCCTGGGGGACAGGGGTATCATACAATGAGCAGTTCTTC
clone_size: .; v_call: TRBV27; d_call: .; j_call: TRBJ2-7; cdr3_aa: CASSVTIGTYEQYF; cdr3_nt: TGTGCCAGCAGTGTAACTATTGGAACCTACGAGCAGTACTTC
clone_size: .; v_call: TRBV7-9; d_call: .; j_call: TRBJ2-5; cdr3_aa: CASSLAPEPTETQYF; cdr3_nt: TGTGCCAGCAGCTTGGCACCAGAACCCACCGAGACCCAGTACTTC
clone_size: .; v_call: TRBV5-6; d_call: TRBD2; j_call: TRBJ2-5; cdr3_aa: CASSSRGTSGNLAETQYF; cdr3_nt: TGTGCCAGCAGTTCGCGCGGGACTAGCGGGAATCTAGCAGAGACCCAGTACTTC
clone_size: once; v_call: TRBV30; d_call: .; j_call: TRBJ2-5; cdr3_aa: CAWSVRGETQYF; cdr3_nt: TGTGCCTGGAGTGTAAGGGGCGAGACCCAGTACTTC
clone_size: .; v_call: TRBV4-1; d_call: .; j_call: TRBJ2-7; cdr3_aa: CASSQGASEQYF; cdr3_nt: TGCGCCAGCAGCCAGGGGGCTTCCGAGCAGTACTTC
clone_size: .; v_call: TRBV27; d_call: TRBD1; j_call: TRBJ1-6; cdr3_aa: CASSRQGTPLHF; cdr3_nt: TGTGCCAGCAGTCGACAGGGGACACCCCTCCACTTT
clone_size: .; v_call: TRBV9; d_call: .; j_call: TRBJ1-3; cdr3_aa: CASSVVWQAGNTIYF; cdr3_nt: TGTGCCAGCAGCGTAGTCTGGCAGGCTGGAAACACCATATATTTT
clone_size: .; v_call: TRBV5-6; d_call: .; j_call: TRBJ2-5; cdr3_aa: CASSFLQETQYF; cdr3_nt: TGTGCCAGCAGCTTCCTACAAGAGACCCAGTACTTC
clone_size: .; v_call: TRBV10-3; d_call: TRBD1; j_call: TRBJ2-2; cdr3_aa: CATQGALSTGELFF; cdr3_nt: TGTGCCACACAGGGGGCGCTTTCGACCGGGGAGCTGTTTTTT
clone_size: many; v_call: TRBV4-3; d_call: TRBD2; j_call: TRBJ2-3; cdr3_aa: CASSQDRGSGSAQYF; cdr3_nt: TGCGCCAGCAGCCAAGATCGAGGTAGCGGGAGCGCGCAGTATTTT
clone_size: .; v_call: TRBV14; d_call: TRBD1; j_call: TRBJ1-6; cdr3_aa: CASSPRGGTNSPLHF; cdr3_nt: TGTGCCAGCAGCCCTCGAGGGGGCACGAATTCACCCCTCCACTTT
clone_size: .; v_call: TRBV18; d_call: .; j_call: TRBJ2-2; cdr3_aa: CASSPPPVGGELFF; cdr3_nt: TGTGCCAGCTCACCACCCCCAGTTGGCGGGGAGCTGTTTTTT
clone_size: once; v_call: TRBV29-1; d_call: .; j_call: TRBJ2-2; cdr3_aa: CSVEDVTGELFF; cdr3_nt: TGCAGCGTTGAAGACGTCACCGGGGAGCTGTTTTTT
clone_size: .; v_call: TRBV30; d_call: .; j_call: TRBJ2-7; cdr3_aa: CAWSPWTGYEQYF; cdr3_nt: TGTGCCTGGAGTCCCTGGACTGGGTACGAGCAGTACTTC
clone_size: .; v_call: TRBV7-2; d_call: TRBD1; j_call: TRBJ1-1; cdr3_aa: CASKTGALMNTEAFF; cdr3_nt: TGTGCCAGCAAGACAGGGGCTCTCATGAACACTGAAGCTTTCTTT
clone_size: .; v_call: TRBV6-1; d_call: TRBD1; j_call: TRBJ2-7; cdr3_aa: CASSTTGDPNYEQYF; cdr3_nt: TGTGCCAGCAGTACCACAGGGGACCCAAACTACGAGCAGTACTTC
clone_size: .; v_call: TRBV7-9; d_call: .; j_call: TRBJ1-2; cdr3_aa: CASSPTTTGSYGYTF; cdr3_nt: TGTGCCAGCAGCCCGACCACAACAGGGAGCTATGGCTACACCTTC
clone_size: .; v_call: TRBV9; d_call: .; j_call: TRBJ1-1; cdr3_aa: CASSVEGRGSPFF; cdr3_nt: TGTGCCAGCAGCGTAGAGGGGAGGGGATCGCCTTTCTTT
clone_size: .; v_call: TRBV27; d_call: .; j_call: TRBJ2-6; cdr3_aa: CASSLMAAGANVLTF; cdr3_nt: TGTGCCAGCAGTTTAATGGCAGCTGGGGCCAACGTCCTGACTTTC